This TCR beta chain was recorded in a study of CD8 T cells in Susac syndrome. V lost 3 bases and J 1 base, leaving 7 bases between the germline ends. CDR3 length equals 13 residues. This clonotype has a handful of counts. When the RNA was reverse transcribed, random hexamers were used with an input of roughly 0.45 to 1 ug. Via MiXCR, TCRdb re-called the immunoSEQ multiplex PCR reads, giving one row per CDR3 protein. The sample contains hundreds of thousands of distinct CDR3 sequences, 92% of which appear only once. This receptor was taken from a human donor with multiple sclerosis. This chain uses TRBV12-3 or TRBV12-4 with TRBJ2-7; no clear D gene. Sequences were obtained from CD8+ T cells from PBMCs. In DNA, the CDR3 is TGTGCCAGCAGTTTGCTGGGGTCCTACGAGCAGTACTTC. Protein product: CASSLLGSYEQYF.